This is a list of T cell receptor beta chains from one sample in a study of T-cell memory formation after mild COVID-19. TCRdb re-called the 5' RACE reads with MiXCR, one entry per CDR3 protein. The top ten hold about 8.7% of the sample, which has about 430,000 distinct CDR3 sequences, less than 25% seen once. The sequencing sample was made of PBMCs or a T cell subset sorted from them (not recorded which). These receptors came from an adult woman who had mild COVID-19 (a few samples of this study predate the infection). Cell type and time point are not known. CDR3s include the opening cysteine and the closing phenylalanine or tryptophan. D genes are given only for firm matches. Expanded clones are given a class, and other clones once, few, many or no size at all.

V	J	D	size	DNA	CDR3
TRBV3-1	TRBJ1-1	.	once	TGTGCCAGCAGCCAGGGGCAGGTGAACACTGAAGCTTTCTTT	CASSQGQVNTEAFF
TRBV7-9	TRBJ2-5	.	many	TGTGCCAGCAGCCTTAATGGAGAGACCCAGTACTTC	CASSLNGETQYF
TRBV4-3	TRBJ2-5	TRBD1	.	TGCGCCAGCAGCCAAGGATGGCCCCCGGGACAGGGGGAGACCCAGTACTTC	CASSQGWPPGQGETQYF
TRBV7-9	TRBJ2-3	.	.	TGTGCCAGCAGATACACTAGCAAGCAAGGGGATACGCAGTATTTT	CASRYTSKQGDTQYF
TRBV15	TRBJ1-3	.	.	TGTGCCACCAGCAGAGATGTGGCCGACACCATATATTTT	CATSRDVADTIYF
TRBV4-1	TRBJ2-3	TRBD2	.	TGCGCCAGCAGCCAAGTCCTAGCGGGAGCCGCCACAGATACGCAGTATTTT	CASSQVLAGAATDTQYF
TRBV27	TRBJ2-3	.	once	TGTGCCAGCAGGACGAACCAAGTCACAGATACGCAGTATTTT	CASRTNQVTDTQYF
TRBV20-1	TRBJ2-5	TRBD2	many	TGCAGTGCTAGAAAGCCGGGGGGAGAGACCCAGTACTTC	CSARKPGGETQYF
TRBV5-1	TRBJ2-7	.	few	TGCGCCAGCAGCTTACGGGTCGAGGGCTACGAGCAGTACTTC	CASSLRVEGYEQYF
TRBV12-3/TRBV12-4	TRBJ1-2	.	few	TGTGCCAGCAGCCAACGGGGGATGAGGGGCTACACCTTC	CASSQRGMRGYTF
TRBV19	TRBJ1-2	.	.	TGTGCCAGTAGGGACAGTTCGTTTGGTAGAATAGGCTACACCTTC	CASRDSSFGRIGYTF
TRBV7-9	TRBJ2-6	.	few	TGTGCCAGCAGCTCCGGGGGCCCGGCCGGCAAACTCAGCTCTGGGGCCAACGTCCTGACTTTC	CASSSGGPAGKLSSGANVLTF
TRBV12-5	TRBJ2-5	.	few	TGTGCTAGTGGTTCGGGGTCGGAGACCCAGTACTTC	CASGSGSETQYF
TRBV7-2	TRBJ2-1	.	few	TGTGCCAGCTCGGCTGCCAGAAGGGGGAATCACAATGAGCAGTTCTTC	CASSAARRGNHNEQFF
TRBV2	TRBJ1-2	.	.	TGTGCCAGTAGACAGGAGGGATCCTATGGCTACACCTTC	CASRQEGSYGYTF
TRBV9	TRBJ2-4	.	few	TGTGCCAGCAGCGGAGGGGTAGGAGTAGGGAACATTCAGTACTTC	CASSGGVGVGNIQYF
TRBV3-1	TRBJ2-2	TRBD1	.	TGTGCCAGCAGCCGCGCCGGGACAGGGGGAGTGAACACCGGGGAGCTGTTTTTT	CASSRAGTGGVNTGELFF
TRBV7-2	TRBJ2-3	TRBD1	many	TGTGCCAGCAGCCTGGGACAGGGAAGGACAGATACGCAGTATTTT	CASSLGQGRTDTQYF
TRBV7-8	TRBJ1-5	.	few	TGTGCCAGCAGCTTAGGGACAGCTAGCAATCAGCCCCAGCATTTT	CASSLGTASNQPQHF
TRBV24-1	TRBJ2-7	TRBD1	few	TGTGCCACCAGTGATTCCAAAGGACAGGGTGGAACCTACGAGCAGTACTTC	CATSDSKGQGGTYEQYF
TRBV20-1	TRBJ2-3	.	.	TGCAGTGCTAGAGAAGCGAGAACGCAGTATTTT	CSAREARTQYF
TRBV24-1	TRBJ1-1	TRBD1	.	TGTGCCACCAGAGGACAGGGACATGCTGAAGCTTTCTTT	CATRGQGHAEAFF
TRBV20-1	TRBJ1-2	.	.	TGCAGTTCGACCGCCGAGCTTAACTATGGCTACACCTTC	CSSTAELNYGYTF
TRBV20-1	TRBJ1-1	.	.	TGCAGTGCGGGAGGAAAAGCGAGCACTGAAGCTTTCTTT	CSAGGKASTEAFF
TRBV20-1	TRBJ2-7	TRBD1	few	TGCAGTGCTGGTAAGACAGGGGGGCGCGAGCAGTACTTC	CSAGKTGGREQYF
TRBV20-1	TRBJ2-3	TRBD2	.	TGCAGTGCTAGAGCTCCACTAGCGGGCCGCACAGATACGCAGTATTTT	CSARAPLAGRTDTQYF
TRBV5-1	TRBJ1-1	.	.	TGCGCCAGCAGCTTGCCAGTTGGGACACCGAACACTGAAGCTTTCTTT	CASSLPVGTPNTEAFF
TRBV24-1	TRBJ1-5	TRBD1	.	TGTGCCACCAGTGATGGCCGGGACAGGCATTTATATAGCAATCAGCCCCAGCATTTT	CATSDGRDRHLYSNQPQHF
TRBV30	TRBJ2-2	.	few	TGTGCCTGGACCTTGGCAGGAATAGGGGAGCTGTTTTTT	CAWTLAGIGELFF
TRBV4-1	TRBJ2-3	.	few	TGCGCCAGCAGCCAAGATCCCGCAGTTCGCACAGATACGCAGTATTTT	CASSQDPAVRTDTQYF
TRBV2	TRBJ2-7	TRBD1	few	TGTGCCAGCAGTGAGCTTCACAGGGGGGACTACGAGCAGTACTTC	CASSELHRGDYEQYF
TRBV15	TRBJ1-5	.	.	TGTGCCACCAGTTCTGGAGGCAGCAATCAGCCCCAGCATTTT	CATSSGGSNQPQHF
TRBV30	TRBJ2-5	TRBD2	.	TGTGCCTGTATACCTGGACTAGCGGGAGTTGAGACCCAGTACTTC	CACIPGLAGVETQYF
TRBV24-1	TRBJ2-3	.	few	TGTGCCACCAGTGCCGGGCCCACAGATACGCAGTATTTT	CATSAGPTDTQYF
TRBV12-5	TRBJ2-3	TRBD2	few	TGTGCTAGTGTCACTAGCGGGACAGATACGCAGTATTTT	CASVTSGTDTQYF
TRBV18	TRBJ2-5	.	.	TGTGCCAGCTCTGAGGGGACCATGGAGACCCAGTACTTC	CASSEGTMETQYF
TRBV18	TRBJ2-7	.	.	TGTGCCAGCTCACCACAAAACAGTGCCTACGAGCAGTACTTC	CASSPQNSAYEQYF
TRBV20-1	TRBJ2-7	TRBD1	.	TGCAGTGCTCCGGGACAGGGTTTCTACGAGCAGTACTTC	CSAPGQGFYEQYF
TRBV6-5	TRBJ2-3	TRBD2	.	TGTGCCAGCACCAGGACCCGGGGGGCAGATACGCAGTATTTT	CASTRTRGADTQYF
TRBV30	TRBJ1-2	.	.	TGTGCCTGGAGTCGGGCGGGGGGAAGGTATGGCTACACCTTC	CAWSRAGGRYGYTF
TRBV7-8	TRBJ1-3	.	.	TGTGCCAGCAGCCCGCGACAGGCAGGAAACACCATATATTTT	CASSPRQAGNTIYF
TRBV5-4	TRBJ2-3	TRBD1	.	TGTGCCAGCAGCGAGGAGACAGGGCTAGATACGCAGTATTTT	CASSEETGLDTQYF
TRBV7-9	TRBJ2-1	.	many	TGTGCCAGCAGCTTGGGTCTTGGGCTCCATGAGCAGTTCTTC	CASSLGLGLHEQFF
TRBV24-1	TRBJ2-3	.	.	TGTGCCACCAGTGCCCCAGTGGGCACAGATACGCAGTATTTT	CATSAPVGTDTQYF
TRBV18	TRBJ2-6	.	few	TGTGCCAGCTCACCAAGCGGGCCAGCATCTGGGGCCAACGTCCTGACTTTC	CASSPSGPASGANVLTF
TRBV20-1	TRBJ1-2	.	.	TGCAGTGTAAAGGCGACCGCCCGTAAGGCCTATGGCTACACCTTC	CSVKATARKAYGYTF
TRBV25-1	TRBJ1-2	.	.	TGTGCCAGCAGTGAATGGGAGGAAACTATCTATGGCTACACCTTC	CASSEWEETIYGYTF
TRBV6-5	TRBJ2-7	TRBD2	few	TGTGCCAGCAGTTCGGAGGGACTAGCGGGATACGAGCAGTACTTC	CASSSEGLAGYEQYF
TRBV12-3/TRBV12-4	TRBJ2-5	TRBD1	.	TGTGCCAGCAGGGGACGACAGGGATCCCAGTACTTC	CASRGRQGSQYF